This T cell receptor (beta chain) was identified in a study of control samples from healthy donors and cancer patients. Measured with immunoSEQ multiplex PCR; TCRdb has only the in-frame clones, and not every one. The table records more than 150,000 clones, roughly 90% of them present only once. Germline V gene lookup returns CDR1 SQVTM and CDR2 ANQGSEA. The CDR3 covers 15 residues. V lost 4 bases, J lost 5 bases, and 8 bases stayed unmatched. Sequences were obtained from blood. The genes are TRBV29-1 and TRBJ1-4; 9 nucleotides agree with TRBD1. The origin of this receptor is a woman aged 30 to 39 in good health. DNA for the CDR3: TGCAGCGTTGGGCTACTCGGGACAGGGAATGAAAAACTGTTTTTT. It translates to CSVGLLGTGNEKLFF.